This T cell receptor (beta chain) was identified during a study of T-cell reconstitution after alpha-beta-depleted transplantation in children. Broader study findings: From newly produced T cells came most of the T-cell counts and diversity one year after transplant.

A library of TCRbeta sequences, prepared with unique molecular identifiers, was generated. In TCRdb, the PCR reads were re-called with MiXCR into one record per CDR3 protein. The table lists about a million distinct CDR3 sequences, about 29% of them singletons. Deletions cut 0 bases from V and 8 bases from J, with 5 bases between. The CDR3 runs 12 residues. Germline assignment: CDR1 KGHSY and CDR2 FQNENV. This clonotype was counted between two and nine times. What it binds is not known. The TCR was taken from a boy under three years old who had a stem cell transplant for SCID, so the T cells may come from the graft donor. The chain has TRBV16 and TRBJ1-5; D might be TRBD1 (5 bases). The sample consisted of PBMCs, mostly from graft donor cells, taken 360 days after TCRalphabeta/CD19-depleted stem cell transplant. The CDR3 loop reads CASSQSGEPQHF. CDR3 sequence (DNA): TGTGCCAGCAGCCAATCGGGGGAGCCCCAGCATTTT.